This T cell receptor beta chain was observed in a study of blood T cell repertoires in COVID-19. At the level of the study: Sample material is recorded as cDNA or gDNA derived from T cells, B-cell-depleted T cells, or PBMCs.

Original data processing: Quantification of nucleated cells was approximated via reference gene primer amplification. Clones were read by immunoSEQ multiplex PCR, and TCRdb kept only the in-frame ones, dropping some. V and J calls and clone size are given by that table; D and trimming were obtained from the DNA. The sample carries about 230,000 clones, around 83% recorded once. The CDR3 is made up of 12 amino acids. V dropped 3 bases and J dropped 3 bases, with 5 bases sitting between them. The sequence derives from a man aged 40-55 years with active or convalescent COVID-19. The V and J genes are TRBV12-3 or TRBV12-4 and TRBJ1-2; D gene uncertain. The sample comprised peripheral blood. The CDR3 loop is CASSFQDYGYTF. The CDR3 DNA reads as TGTGCCAGCAGTTTTCAGGACTATGGCTACACCTTC.